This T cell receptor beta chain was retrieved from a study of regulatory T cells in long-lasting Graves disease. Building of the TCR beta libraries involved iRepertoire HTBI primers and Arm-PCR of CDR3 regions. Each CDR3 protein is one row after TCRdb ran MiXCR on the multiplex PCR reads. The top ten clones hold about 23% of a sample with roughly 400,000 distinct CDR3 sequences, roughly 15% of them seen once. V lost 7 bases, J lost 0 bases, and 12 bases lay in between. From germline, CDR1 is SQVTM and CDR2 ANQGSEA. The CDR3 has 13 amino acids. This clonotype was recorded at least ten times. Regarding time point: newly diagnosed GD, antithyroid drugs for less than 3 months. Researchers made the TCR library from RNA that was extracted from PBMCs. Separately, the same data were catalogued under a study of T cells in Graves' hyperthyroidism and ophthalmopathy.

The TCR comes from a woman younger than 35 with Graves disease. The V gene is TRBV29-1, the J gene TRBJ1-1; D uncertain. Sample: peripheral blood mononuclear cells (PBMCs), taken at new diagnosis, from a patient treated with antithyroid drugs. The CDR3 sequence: CSAQAALNTEAFF. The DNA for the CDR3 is TGCAGCGCTCAAGCCGCCCTGAACACTGAAGCTTTCTTT.